Sequencing of this T cell receptor (beta chain) was carried out in a study of Graves' ophthalmopathy and Graves' hyperthyroidism. Study-wide results and caveats: An approximately 80% specificity and around 89% sensitivity were achieved by a 13-signature model that separated ophthalmopathy from stable hyperthyroidism. Most thyroid clonotypes expanded beyond 0.001 frequency were also found in blood.

The authors amplified TCR beta CDR3 regions, and they did so from RNA transcripts for repertoire sequencing. First-round RT-PCR used HTBI primers; second-round multiplex PCR followed. One entry per CDR3 protein results from TCRdb running MiXCR on the multiplex PCR reads. This table holds 740,000 or so distinct CDR3 sequences, roughly two fifths found once. The junction had 12 bases not matched to a gene; V was cut back by 8 bases and J by 0 bases. The CDR3 has 18 amino acids. Germline loops: CDR1 MGHDK, CDR2 SYGVNS. In regard to this clonotype: The antigen is undetermined.

Diagnosis relied on clinical symptoms, serum thyroxine, TRAb, thyroid ultrasound and orbital computed tomography. PBMCs had their origin in fresh peripheral blood (approximately 10 ml). Sequencing was done on a sample of peripheral blood. The V call is TRBV25-1, the J call TRBJ2-2, with TRBD2 identical over 10 bases. The origin of this receptor is an adult man with Graves' ophthalmopathy. In DNA, the CDR3 is TGTGCCAGCTCCGAGGAGCGGGGGGGCACAACGAACACCGGGGAGCTGTTTTTT. Protein sequence: CASSEERGGTTNTGELFF. Looking up the rest from reference TRBV25-1 and TRBJ2-2 gives the full variable domain: EADIYQTPRYLVIGTGKKITLECSQTMGHDKMYWYQQDPGMELHLIHYSYGVNSTEKGDLSSESTVSRIRTEHFPLTLESARPSHTSQYLCASSEERGGTTNTGELFFGEGSRLTVL.